This T cell receptor beta chain was found in a study of T cell responses to AZD1222 COVID-19 vaccine. General study findings and limits: Spike-specific TCR breadth and depth went up after people got two AZD1222 doses. AZD1222 recipients seropositive at baseline numbered only 5 or 6. Samples come after the peak T cell response, not at day 14.

The CDR3 loop spans 15 amino acids. V shed 2 bases and J shed 0 bases, with 11 bases lying between them. Sequencing used immunoSEQ multiplex PCR; TCRdb keeps in-frame clones, though not all of them. Among approximately 140,000 clones listed, about 90% were seen once. In regard to this clone: Its antigen remains unknown.

The sample here was peripheral blood, taken 28 days after the second AZD1222 dose. This receptor was taken from an adult who received the AZD1222 COVID-19 vaccine. The J gene is TRBJ2-7, the V gene TRBV23-1; D perhaps matches TRBD1 (5 bases). TRBV23-1 is an open reading frame whose function is uncertain. The CDR3 bases are TGCGCCAGCAGTCAAAGGGGCGGCTACTCCTACGAGCAGTACGTC. Encoded protein: CASSQRGGYSYEQYV.